This T cell receptor (beta chain) originates from a study of T cell repertoires in cytomegalovirus infection. Study background: Through public TCR beta signatures, both CMV infection and matching HLA type were indicated. Study-wide findings and caveats: Cumulative frequency of public TCR beta families picked out carriers of CMV plus the relevant HLA. HLA-C-restricted CMV-specific TCR beta clonotypes were dominant in the ex vivo response.

In TCRdb, the reads were re-called with MiXCR into one record per CDR3 protein. The sample records under 300,000 distinct CDR3 sequences, 10% to 15% being singletons. This clonotype was seen many times. Its target is not known. V lost 1 base and J lost 4, with 8 bases in between. Germline V lookup: CDR1 SGHDN, CDR2 FVKESK. This CDR3 region has 14 residues. The chain uses TRBV14 and TRBJ2-1; a weak D match, TRBD1 (5 bases). This clonotype was sampled from a human donor in good health (CMV status not recorded). Some clones in this sample may be carry-over from other donors' samples. What was sequenced was PBMCs. The CDR3: CASSQGGVYNEQFF. Written as DNA, the CDR3 is TGTGCCAGCAGCCAAGGGGGCGTATACAATGAGCAGTTCTTC.